The 23 T cell receptor beta chains below come from one sample, sequenced in a study of blood T cell repertoires in COVID-19. Profiled with immunoSEQ multiplex PCR; TCRdb holds only in-frame clones, not every one. The sample lists approximately 110,000 clones; more than 70% were seen once. The sequenced sample consisted of peripheral blood. These receptor sequences come from a human donor in a cohort sampled during active COVID-19.

The CDR3 region is CASSLMLGVGETQYF. Here the CDR3 DNA reads TGTGCCAGCAGCTTGATGCTAGGGGTAGGAGAGACCCAGTACTTC. The V gene is TRBV7-2, the J gene TRBJ2-5, with a weak D call TRBD1 (5 bases). Germline V lookup: CDR1 SGHTA, CDR2 FQGNSA. V gave up 3 bases and J gave up 4 bases, with 15 bases separating them. The CDR3 sequence is 15 residues long.

The J gene is TRBJ2-7, the V gene TRBV2; TRBD2 agrees at 11 bases. This CDR3 comprises 13 residues. The V gene end was trimmed by 7 bases and the J gene end by 2 bases; junction bases not matched to a gene: 1. The germline V gene encodes CDR1 SNHLY and CDR2 FYNNEI. The chain's CDR3 is CASTGLAAYEQYF. Written as DNA, the CDR3 is TGTGCCAGCACGGGACTAGCGGCCTACGAGCAGTACTTC. Using reference TRBV2 and TRBJ2-7 for the parts outside the CDR3, the full variable domain is EPEVTQTPSHQVTQMGQEVILRCVPISNHLYFYWYRQILGQKVEFLVSFYNNEISEKSEIFDDQFSVERPDGSNFTLKIRSTKLEDSAMYFCASTGLAAYEQYFGPGTRLTVT.

The chain carries TRBV10-1 and TRBJ2-1; 10 positions agree with TRBD1. V gave up 5 bases and J gave up 5 bases; unmatched junction bases: 6. CDR1 and CDR2 from the germline V gene are WNHNN and SYGVQD (reference sequence). This CDR3 contains 15 residues. The CDR3 here is CASSRRTGGDNEQFF. CDR3 coding DNA: TGCGCCAGCAGTAGGAGGACAGGGGGGGACAATGAGCAGTTCTTC.

Concerning this clone itself: Other DNA variants within this sample encode the same CDR3. This chain joins TRBV28 and TRBJ2-7; D remains unclear. The CDR3 length is 11 residues. Germline V gives CDR1 MDHEN, CDR2 SYDVKM. Trimming stripped 4 bases from V and 3 bases from J, with 4 bases between. CDR3 loop: CASSSRYEQYF. Here the CDR3 DNA reads TGTGCCAGCAGTTCCCGCTACGAGCAGTACTTC.

The J gene is TRBJ2-3, the V gene TRBV12-3 or TRBV12-4; D gene unclear. The CDR3 sequence is 12 residues long. Trimming stripped 5 bases from V and 5 bases from J, with 8 bases between. For the CDR3, the DNA is TGTGCCAGCAGTCCCCCCCTAGATACGCAGTATTTT. This translates into CASSPPLDTQYF.

This rearrangement joins TRBV2 to TRBJ2-1; D possibly corresponds to TRBD1 (5 bases). Germline V CDR1 and CDR2: SNHLY, FYNNEI. V was trimmed by 7 bases and J by 4 bases, leaving 11 bases between them. The length of the CDR3 is 13 residues. CDR3 residues: CASNFQGYNEQFF. DNA of the CDR3: TGTGCCAGCAATTTTCAGGGTTACAATGAGCAGTTCTTC.

This clone was seen a few times. This chain connects TRBV2 to TRBJ1-2, with 8 bases that match TRBD1. The CDR3 contains 12 residues. CDR1 and CDR2 (germline): SNHLY, FYNNEI. Unmatched junction bases numbered 6, after V lost 8 bases and J lost 7 bases. DNA of the CDR3: TGTGCCAGCTGGGGAACAGGGGGTGGCTACACCTTC. Translating it yields CASWGTGGGYTF.

The chain recombines TRBV12-1 with TRBJ2-1; the table calls TRBD1, which could not be checked here. TRBV12-1 is shown as a pseudogene. This CDR3 region has 22 residues. CDR3 in amino acids: CASSEKSWDTAPSTFSYNEQFF. As DNA, the CDR3 is TGTGCCAGCAGCGAGAAATCTTGGGACACGGCCCCATCTACCTTTTCCTACAATGAGCAGTTCTTC.

This clone was seen only a few times. The chain links TRBV29-1 to TRBJ2-7, with D perhaps TRBD1 (5 bases). Germline assignment: CDR1 SQVTM and CDR2 ANQGSEA. The germline V and J ends were trimmed by 2 bases and 3 bases, with 8 bases remaining between them. The CDR3 has 12 residues. CDR3 in DNA: TGCAGCGTTGAAACACAGGACTACGAGCAGTACTTC. It is translated as CSVETQDYEQYF.

The chain recombines TRBV6-5 with TRBJ1-2; no reliable D call. There are 15 residues in the CDR3. V was cut by 2 bases and J by 8 bases, with 18 bases left in between. Germline V gives CDR1 MNHEY, CDR2 SVGAGI. CDR3 nucleotides: TGTGCCAGCAGTTACAGCGGAGGCTCAGGAAGGGGCTACACCTTC. Translated, it gives CASSYSGGSGRGYTF.

The V call is TRBV15, the J call TRBJ2-7; 10 bases map to TRBD1. Germline assignment: CDR1 LNHNV and CDR2 YYDKDF (reference sequence). V was pared by 0 bases and J by 5 bases, with 10 bases of the junction left unmatched. The CDR3 sequence is 17 residues long. CDR3 region: CATSRDVGDRGIHEQYF. DNA of the CDR3: TGTGCCACCAGCAGAGATGTTGGGGACAGGGGTATCCACGAGCAGTACTTC.

This sequence joins TRBV7-9 and TRBJ2-7, with TRBD2 matching 7 bases. V lost 4 bases and J lost 6; bases outside the gene matches: 6. The CDR3 consists of 13 residues. From germline, CDR1 is SEHNR and CDR2 FQNEAQ (reference sequence). The CDR3 protein is CASSSAGAGEQYF. The DNA of the CDR3 is TGTGCCAGCAGCTCCGCGGGAGCTGGCGAGCAGTACTTC.

The V and J genes are TRBV5-1 and TRBJ2-1, with D perhaps matching TRBD2 (6 bases). Trimming stripped 0 bases from V and 2 bases from J, with 12 bases between. The germline CDR1 and CDR2 sequences are SGHRS and YFSETQ. The CDR3 contains 16 residues. CDR3 DNA: TGCGCCAGCAGCTTGGGCGGGCTAGCGACCTACAATGAGCAGTTCTTC. Translation: CASSLGGLATYNEQFF.

The gene calls are TRBV24-1 and TRBJ1-4; TRBD1 aligns across 7 bases. There are 14 residues in the CDR3. Germline lookup yields CDR1 KGHDR and CDR2 SFDVKD. The junction had 5 bases not matched to a gene; V was cut back by 8 bases and J by 3 bases. The DNA for the CDR3 is TGTGCCACCAATAACAGGGGAGCTAATGAAAAACTGTTTTTT. Residues: CATNNRGANEKLFF.

The rearrangement joins TRBV12-5 to TRBJ2-7, with 7 bases identical to TRBD1. The CDR3 sequence is 13 residues long. Per the germline V gene, CDR1 is LGHNT and CDR2 is FRNRAP. The J segment lost 0 bases and the V segment lost 5 bases, leaving 1 base of the junction unmatched. CDR3 nucleotides: TGTGCTAGTGGTAGGGACAGCTCCTACGAGCAGTACTTC. Its protein product is CASGRDSSYEQYF.

V is TRBV4-1 and J is TRBJ1-2; D ambiguous. V was pared by 0 bases and J by 6 bases, with 8 bases between. This CDR3 region has 13 residues. Germline-derived CDR1 and CDR2 are MGHRA and YSYEKL. The CDR3 spells CASSQDWGDGYTF. The DNA of the CDR3 is TGCGCCAGCAGCCAAGATTGGGGAGATGGCTACACCTTC.

The chain carries TRBV28 and TRBJ2-7; 12 bases match TRBD2. The CDR3 consists of 18 residues. In germline, CDR1 is MDHEN, CDR2 SYDVKM. V dropped 2 bases and J dropped 1; count of bases not matched to a gene: 9. The CDR3 here is CASSLPHITSGRSYEQYF. The CDR3 DNA reads TGTGCCAGCAGTTTACCCCATATAACTAGCGGGAGGTCCTACGAGCAGTACTTC.

This rearrangement joins TRBV7-3 to TRBJ2-1; TRBD2 matches at 11 bases. With 1 base clipped from V and 5 bases from J, the junction kept 16 bases outside the gene matches. The CDR3 has 20 residues. The V gene's germline CDR1 is SGHTA and CDR2 FQGTGA. The CDR3 region is CASSLKPWVGELAGDNEQFF. As DNA, the CDR3 is TGTGCCAGCAGCTTAAAGCCGTGGGTGGGGGAACTAGCGGGAGACAATGAGCAGTTCTTC. The complete variable domain, with remaining parts taken from reference TRBV7-3 and TRBJ2-1, reads GAGVSQTPSNKVTEKGKYVELRCDPISGHTALYWYRQSLGQGPEFLIYFQGTGAADDSGLPNDRFFAVRPEGSVSTLKIQRTERGDSAVYLCASSLKPWVGELAGDNEQFFGPGTRLTVL.

This clone was seen only once. The chain couples TRBV24-1 to TRBJ2-5, with 13 bases identical to TRBD2. Germline trimming cut 5 bases from V and 5 bases from J; bases unmatched to any gene: 7. This CDR3 contains 16 residues. Germline V lookup: CDR1 KGHDR, CDR2 SFDVKD. The CDR3 sequence is CATSAGLAGQWETQYF. DNA for the CDR3: TGTGCCACCAGTGCGGGACTAGCGGGACAGTGGGAGACCCAGTACTTC.

This clone was counted a single time. This chain joins TRBV18 and TRBJ1-3; D perhaps matches TRBD1 (5 bases). V dropped 4 bases and J dropped 8 bases, with 18 bases sitting between them. The CDR3 is 15 residues long. Germline loops: CDR1 KGHSH, CDR2 LQKENI. In DNA, the CDR3 is TGTGCCAGCTCACAAACCCTCCCAGGGCAGGACACCATATATTTT. It is translated as CASSQTLPGQDTIYF. The variable domain in full, with the rest retrieved from reference TRBV18 and TRBJ1-3, is NAGVMQNPRHLVRRRGQEARLRCSPMKGHSHVYWYRQLPEEGLKFMVYLQKENIIDESGMPKERFSAEFPKEGPSILRIQQVVRGDSAAYFCASSQTLPGQDTIYFGEGSWLTVV.

The sample holds one count of this clone. The chain recombines TRBV5-8 with TRBJ1-2, with 8 nucleotides matching TRBD1. Losses at the gene ends were 1 base for V and 7 bases for J; bases not matched to a gene: 6. The CDR3 loop spans 14 amino acids. Germline CDR1 SGHTS, CDR2 YDEGEE. The CDR3: CASSLSDRVSGYTF. DNA of the CDR3: TGTGCCAGCAGCTTGTCGGACAGGGTGTCTGGCTACACCTTC.

This chain connects TRBV11-3 to TRBJ2-3, with TRBD2 matching 9 bases. The CDR3 is 14 residues long. CDR1 SGHNT and CDR2 YENEEA come from the germline V gene. Trimming took 7 bases from V and 2 from J; bases not matched to a gene: 4. CDR3 nucleotide sequence: TGTGCCAGCAAGACTAGCGGAAACACAGATACGCAGTATTTT. Protein sequence: CASKTSGNTDTQYF.

DNA of the CDR3: TGTGCCAGTCTAGGAACGGCCAACACCGGGGAGCTGTTTTTT. Encoded protein: CASLGTANTGELFF. The V gene is TRBV19, the J gene TRBJ2-2; no reliable D call. The V end lost 8 bases, the J end lost 2 bases, and 12 bases lay between the germline ends. CDR1 and CDR2 (germline): LNHDA, SQIVND (reference sequence). This CDR3 spans 14 amino acids. Supplemented by reference TRBV19 and TRBJ2-2, the full variable domain reads DGGITQSPKYLFRKEGQNVTLSCEQNLNHDAMYWYRQDPGQGLRLIYYSQIVNDFQKGDIAEGYSVSREKKESFPLTVTSAQKNPTAFYLCASLGTANTGELFFGEGSRLTVL.